The 27 T cell receptor beta chains in this list originate from one sample, sequenced in a study of a mutant IDH1 vaccine in newly diagnosed glioma. Time point defined: week 5, during vaccination. The vaccine gave 300 ug of a 20-mer mutant IDH1 peptide subcutaneously per dose. These TCRs are of unknown antigen specificity. The table came from immunoSEQ multiplex PCR; TCRdb's copy has only in-frame clones and leaves some out. The sample consists of roughly 50,000 clones, 75% to 85% of them appearing once. The material sequenced was PBMCs, taken from a glioma patient whose treatment included an IDH1 peptide vaccine. Receptors were obtained from a man aged 30 to 45 with glioma.

This clone was recorded once. The chain couples TRBV5-4 to TRBJ2-1; D is perhaps TRBD2 (5 bases). Trimming took 2 bases from V and 5 from J, leaving 17 bases between them. In germline, CDR1 is SGHNT, CDR2 YYREEE (reference sequence). The CDR3 totals 16 residues. The CDR3 loop reads CASSFKGAELDNEQFF. The DNA for the CDR3 is TGTGCCAGCAGCTTTAAGGGAGCGGAGCTAGACAATGAGCAGTTCTTC.

The chain is built from TRBV10-3 and TRBJ2-4; 9 nucleotides agree with TRBD2. Germline-derived CDR1 and CDR2 are ENHRY and SYGVKD. The CDR3 sequence is 17 residues long. V dropped 4 bases and J dropped 4; count of bases not matched to a gene: 11. The CDR3 coding sequence is TGTGCCATCAGTGCTATGTCGATGGCGGGGGGGAAAAACATTCAGTACTTC. Translation: CAISAMSMAGGKNIQYF.

This clone appeared once. V is TRBV14 and J is TRBJ1-6; D call uncertain. Germline-derived CDR1 and CDR2 are SGHDN and FVKESK. V was clipped by 4 bases and J by 0 bases, with 4 bases between them. This CDR3 is built from 14 residues. The CDR3 coding sequence is TGTGCCAGCAGCCGGTTCTCCTATAATTCACCCCTCCACTTT. Protein product: CASSRFSYNSPLHF.

J is TRBJ1-2 and V is TRBV4-1; possibly TRBD1 for D (6 bases). V dropped 0 bases and J dropped 3 bases, with 29 bases sitting between them. The CDR3 consists of 21 residues. The germline V gene has CDR1 MGHRA and CDR2 YSYEKL. CDR3 region: CASSQEVGGPWRTGRHYGYTF. The CDR3 nucleotides are TGCGCCAGCAGCCAAGAGGTGGGGGGCCCCTGGCGAACCGGGAGGCACTATGGCTACACCTTC.

This clone was observed a single time. DNA of the CDR3: TGTGCCACCATCCACGGACTAACCTACGAGCAGTACTTC. It translates to CATIHGLTYEQYF. The chain uses TRBV6-1 and TRBJ2-7; a possible D gene is TRBD2 (6 bases). V dropped 10 bases and J dropped 2 bases, with 15 bases sitting between them. The CDR3 loop spans 13 amino acids. CDR1 is MNHNS and CDR2 is SASEGT in the germline V gene.

The chain recombines TRBV2 with TRBJ1-5, with 12 positions matching TRBD1. V lost 6 bases, J lost 3 bases, and 12 bases stayed unmatched. Germline CDR1 is SNHLY and CDR2 is FYNNEI. The CDR3 is made up of 18 amino acids. The CDR3 region has the DNA TGTGCCAGCAGCGGGACAGGGGGCCTTAGTCCTCTCAATCAGCCCCAGCATTTT. Its translation: CASSGTGGLSPLNQPQHF.

The chain uses TRBV6-1 and TRBJ2-6; D is unresolved. The CDR3 is 15 amino acids. V lost 5 bases to trimming and J lost 0 bases, with 8 bases between them. The germline V gene encodes CDR1 MNHNS and CDR2 SASEGT. The CDR3 bases are TGTGCCAGCAGTCTCATTCGCTCTGGGGCCAACGTCCTGACTTTC. Protein: CASSLIRSGANVLTF.

Comments on this clone: Its ends do not fully match the called genes, so a read error is possible. This chain connects TRBV9 to TRBJ1-1; TRBD1 is a possible D gene (5 bases). CDR3 length: 9 residues. The germline V gene has CDR1 SGDLS and CDR2 YYNGEE. In DNA form, the CDR3 reads TGTGCCAGCAGCCCTCGACAGAGATTT. It is translated as CASSPRQRF.

The V gene is TRBV27, the J gene TRBJ2-4; tentative D call: TRBD2 (7 bases). The V gene lost 6 bases and the J gene lost 0 bases, with 18 bases spanning the gap. In germline, CDR1 is MNHEY, CDR2 SMNVEV (reference sequence). The CDR3 consists of 17 residues. The CDR3 sequence is CASRTLGGGVAKNIQYF. The CDR3 coding sequence is TGTGCCAGCAGAACCCTTGGAGGGGGGGTAGCCAAAAACATTCAGTACTTC.

This chain links TRBV19 with TRBJ2-7; 8 bases line up with TRBD2. V was pared by 6 bases and J by 2 bases, with 12 bases of the junction left unmatched. The germline V gene encodes CDR1 LNHDA and CDR2 SQIVND (reference sequence). CDR3 length: 16 residues. DNA for the CDR3: TGTGCCAGTAGGTCCTCGCGCGGGGGGCTTACCTACGAGCAGTACTTC. It yields the protein CASRSSRGGLTYEQYF.

The chain recombines TRBV19 with TRBJ1-5; D not certain. Germline V CDR1 and CDR2: LNHDA, SQIVND (reference sequence). Between the trimmed V and J ends, which lost 9 bases and 6 bases, there was a span of 12 bases. This CDR3 is built from 12 residues. The CDR3 reads CASHWAGQPQHF. The DNA for the CDR3 is TGTGCCAGCCACTGGGCGGGTCAGCCCCAGCATTTT.

This chain links TRBV6-6 with TRBJ1-5; D remains unclear. CDR1 and CDR2 from the germline V gene are MNHNY and SVGAGI (reference sequence). The V gene lost 6 bases and the J gene lost 6 bases, with 21 bases spanning the gap. The CDR3 is 16 amino acids. Here the CDR3 reads CASSFVDASMGQPQHF. The CDR3 nucleotides are TGTGCCAGCAGCTTCGTGGACGCTAGCATGGGTCAGCCCCAGCATTTT.

The CDR3 sequence is CASSTGTNGYTF. CDR3 nucleotides: TGCGCCAGCAGCACCGGGACTAACGGCTACACCTTC. The rearrangement links TRBV5-1 to TRBJ1-2, with D possibly matching TRBD1 (5 bases). There are 12 residues in the CDR3. With 4 bases removed from V and 8 bases from J, the gap between germline ends came to 12 bases. The germline V gene has CDR1 SGHRS and CDR2 YFSETQ.

V and J are TRBV7-2 and TRBJ2-1, with 10 bases fitting TRBD2. In germline, CDR1 is SGHTA, CDR2 FQGNSA. With 4 bases clipped from V and 4 bases from J, the junction kept 4 bases outside the gene matches. The CDR3 contains 15 residues. CDR3 coding DNA: TGTGCCAGCAGCTACAGCGGGGGGGATTACAATGAGCAGTTCTTC. Residues: CASSYSGGDYNEQFF.

This clone was seen only once. V gene TRBV19 combines with J gene TRBJ2-7; D not resolved. V was trimmed by 2 bases and J by 1 base, leaving 9 bases between them. Germline-derived CDR1 and CDR2 are LNHDA and SQIVND (reference sequence). The CDR3 is made up of 14 amino acids. In DNA form, the CDR3 reads TGTGCCAGTAGTATAAATTGGGGATCCTACGAGCAGTACTTC. It translates to CASSINWGSYEQYF.

This sequence joins TRBV9 and TRBJ2-3; D is unclear. CDR3 size: 11 residues. CDR1 SGDLS and CDR2 YYNGEE come from the germline V gene. The V end was cut by 0 bases, the J end by 5 bases, with 1 base between. CDR3 loop: CASSVEDTQYF. The CDR3 nucleotides read TGTGCCAGCAGCGTAGAAGATACGCAGTATTTT.

The chain uses TRBV30 and TRBJ2-2; D is unclear. CDR1 GTSNPN and CDR2 SVGIG come from the germline V gene (reference sequence). V gave up 8 bases and J gave up 3 bases, with 7 bases separating them. The CDR3 has 11 residues. The CDR3 protein is CARQDTGELFF. CDR3 bases: TGTGCCCGTCAGGACACCGGGGAGCTGTTTTTT.

V is TRBV25-1 and J is TRBJ1-1, with a weak D call TRBD1 (5 bases). This CDR3 contains 17 residues. Germline V gene lookup returns CDR1 MGHDK and CDR2 SYGVNS. The ends were cut back, 2 bases at V and 4 bases at J, with 20 bases in the middle. For the CDR3, the DNA is TGTGCCAGCAGTGAAAACCTGGGTAGGGGCCTGGGCACTGAAGCTTTCTTT. It encodes CASSENLGRGLGTEAFF.

The rearrangement joins TRBV30 to TRBJ2-2; unclear D gene. CDR3 length: 12 amino acids. V was clipped by 5 bases and J by 2 bases, with 6 bases between them. The germline V gene encodes CDR1 GTSNPN and CDR2 SVGIG (reference sequence). DNA for the CDR3: TGTGCCTGGGGCCTAAACACCGGGGAGCTGTTTTTT. It codes for CAWGLNTGELFF.

The chain carries TRBV7-9 and TRBJ1-2; the match to TRBD1 covers 8 bases. V gave up 5 bases and J gave up 0 bases; unmatched junction bases: 8. This CDR3 spans 16 amino acids. CDR1 and CDR2 from the germline V gene are SEHNR and FQNEAQ (reference sequence). The CDR3 reads CASSALDRESNYGYTF. CDR3 sequence (DNA): TGTGCCAGCAGCGCCCTGGACAGGGAATCTAACTATGGCTACACCTTC.

CDR3 DNA: TGTGCCAGTAGTATAAGTCAAGGGGCCTCTCCAGGGGGCGGTGGCTACACCTTC. Residues: CASSISQGASPGGGGYTF. V and J are TRBV19 and TRBJ1-2, with 8 bases identical to TRBD1. V gave up 2 bases and J gave up 7 bases; unmatched junction bases: 18. Looked up from germline, CDR1 is LNHDA and CDR2 is SQIVND (reference sequence). The CDR3 extends over 18 amino acids.

This clone was found once. The chain uses TRBV29-1 and TRBJ1-1; D uncertain. This CDR3 has 15 residues. Germline CDR1 and CDR2: SQVTM and ANQGSEA. V dropped 2 bases and J dropped 0 bases, with 13 bases sitting between them. This chain's CDR3 is CSVERGKDLNTEAFF. The DNA of the CDR3 is TGCAGCGTTGAACGAGGGAAGGACCTGAACACTGAAGCTTTCTTT.

This rearrangement joins TRBV5-6 to TRBJ2-1, with 7 bases identical to TRBD2. The CDR3 is 17 residues long. Trimming took 4 bases from V and 6 from J; bases not matched to a gene: 16. Per germline, CDR1 SGHDT and CDR2 YYEEEE. CDR3 region: CASSLLGPAGLSNEQFF. Written as DNA, the CDR3 is TGTGCCAGCAGCCTCCTGGGCCCAGCGGGGCTCTCCAATGAGCAGTTCTTC.

The chain uses TRBV7-9 and TRBJ1-4, with D possibly being TRBD1 (6 bases). V shed 2 bases and J shed 8 bases, with 9 bases lying between them. The CDR3 loop spans 13 amino acids. CDR1 and CDR2 (germline): SEHNR, FQNEAQ (reference sequence). The CDR3: CASSLRGIEKLFF. In DNA, the CDR3 is TGTGCCAGCAGCTTAAGGGGGATCGAAAAACTGTTTTTT.

This sequence joins TRBV6-5 and TRBJ1-2, with TRBD1 identical over 7 bases. V lost 0 bases and J lost 4; bases outside the gene matches: 8. Germline assignment: CDR1 MNHEY and CDR2 SVGAGI. The CDR3 runs 16 residues. CDR3 amino acids: CASSYSRLTGIYGYTF. The CDR3, as DNA: TGTGCCAGCAGTTACTCCCGTCTGACAGGGATCTATGGCTACACCTTC.

The chain is built from TRBV5-4 and TRBJ2-7; D is uncertain. Per germline, CDR1 SGHNT and CDR2 YYREEE (reference sequence). The CDR3 is 12 residues long. The V end was cut by 3 bases, the J end by 0 bases, with 4 bases between. The CDR3 nucleotides are TGTGCCAGCAGCTGGAGCTCCTACGAGCAGTACTTC. Translating gives CASSWSSYEQYF.

The chain couples TRBV7-7 to TRBJ2-3, with TRBD2 identical over 8 bases. This CDR3 is 15 amino acids long. The ends lost 2 bases at V and 1 base at J; junction bases unmatched: 2. CDR1 and CDR2 from the germline V gene are SSHAT and FNYEAQ (reference sequence). The CDR3, as DNA: TGTGCCAGCAGCTTACGGGGGGGCGGCACAGATACGCAGTATTTT. It is translated as CASSLRGGGTDTQYF. The full variable domain, in which reference TRBV7-7 and TRBJ2-3 provide the parts outside the CDR3, is GAGVSQSPRYKVTKRGQDVTLRCDPISSHATLYWYQQALGQGPEFLTYFNYEAQPDKSGLPSDRFSAERPEGSISTLTIQRTEQRDSAMYRCASSLRGGGTDTQYFGPGTRLTVL.